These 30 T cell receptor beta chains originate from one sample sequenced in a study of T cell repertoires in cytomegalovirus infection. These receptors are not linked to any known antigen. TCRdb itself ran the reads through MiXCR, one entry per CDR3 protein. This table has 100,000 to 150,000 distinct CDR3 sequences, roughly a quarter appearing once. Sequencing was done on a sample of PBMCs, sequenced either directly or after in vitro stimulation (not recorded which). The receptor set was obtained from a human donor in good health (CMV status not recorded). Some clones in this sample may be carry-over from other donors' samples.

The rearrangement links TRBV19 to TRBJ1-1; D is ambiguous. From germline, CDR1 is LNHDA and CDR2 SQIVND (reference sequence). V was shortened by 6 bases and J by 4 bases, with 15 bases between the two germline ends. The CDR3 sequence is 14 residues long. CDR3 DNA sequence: TGTGCCAGTAGAGGACCGCCGAGCGGCACTGAAGCTTTCTTT. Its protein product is CASRGPPSGTEAFF.

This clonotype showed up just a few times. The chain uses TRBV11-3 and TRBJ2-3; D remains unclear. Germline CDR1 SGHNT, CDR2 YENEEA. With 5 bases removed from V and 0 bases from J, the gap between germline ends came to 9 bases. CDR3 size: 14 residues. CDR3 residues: CASSPLRSTDTQYF. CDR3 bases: TGTGCCAGCAGCCCCCTACGTAGCACAGATACGCAGTATTTT.

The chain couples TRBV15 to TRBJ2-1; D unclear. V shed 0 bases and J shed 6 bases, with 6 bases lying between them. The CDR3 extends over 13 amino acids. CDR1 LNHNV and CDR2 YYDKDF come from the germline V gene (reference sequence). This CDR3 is CATSRDRVNEQFF. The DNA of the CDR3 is TGTGCCACCAGCAGAGATAGGGTCAATGAGCAGTTCTTC.

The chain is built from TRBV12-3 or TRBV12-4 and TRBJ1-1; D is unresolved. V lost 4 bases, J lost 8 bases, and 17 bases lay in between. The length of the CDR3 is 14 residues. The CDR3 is CASSSHFRALEAFF. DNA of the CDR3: TGTGCCAGCAGTTCCCACTTCCGGGCCTTAGAAGCTTTCTTT.

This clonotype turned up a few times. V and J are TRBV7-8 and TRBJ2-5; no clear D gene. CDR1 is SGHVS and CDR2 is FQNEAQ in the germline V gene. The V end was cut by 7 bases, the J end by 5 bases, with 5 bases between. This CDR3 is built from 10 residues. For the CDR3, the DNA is TGTGCCAGCATAGGGGAGACCCAGTACTTC. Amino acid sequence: CASIGETQYF.

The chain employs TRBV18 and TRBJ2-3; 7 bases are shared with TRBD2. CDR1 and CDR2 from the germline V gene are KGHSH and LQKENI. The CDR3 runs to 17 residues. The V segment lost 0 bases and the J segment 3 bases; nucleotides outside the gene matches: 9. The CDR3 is CASSPPSRDYLTDTQYF. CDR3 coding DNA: TGTGCCAGCTCACCACCGTCGCGGGACTACCTAACAGATACGCAGTATTTT.

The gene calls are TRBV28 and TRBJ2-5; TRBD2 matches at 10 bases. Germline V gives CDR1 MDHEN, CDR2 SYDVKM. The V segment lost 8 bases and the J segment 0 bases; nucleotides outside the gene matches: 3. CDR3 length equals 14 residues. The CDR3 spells CASQGLADQETQYF. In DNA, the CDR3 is TGTGCCAGCCAAGGACTAGCGGACCAAGAGACCCAGTACTTC.

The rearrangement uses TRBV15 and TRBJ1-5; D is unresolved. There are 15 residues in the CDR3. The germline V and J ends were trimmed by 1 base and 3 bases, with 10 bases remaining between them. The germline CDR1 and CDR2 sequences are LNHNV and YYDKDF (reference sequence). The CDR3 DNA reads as TGTGCCACCAGCAGAGGCCAGGTTTACAATCAGCCCCAGCATTTT. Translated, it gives CATSRGQVYNQPQHF.

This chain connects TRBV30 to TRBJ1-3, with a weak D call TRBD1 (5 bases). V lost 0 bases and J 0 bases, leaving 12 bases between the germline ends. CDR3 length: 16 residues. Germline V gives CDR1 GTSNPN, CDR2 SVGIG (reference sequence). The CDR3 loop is CAWSVWGTSSGNTIYF. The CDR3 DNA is TGTGCCTGGAGTGTATGGGGCACCAGCTCTGGAAACACCATATATTTT.

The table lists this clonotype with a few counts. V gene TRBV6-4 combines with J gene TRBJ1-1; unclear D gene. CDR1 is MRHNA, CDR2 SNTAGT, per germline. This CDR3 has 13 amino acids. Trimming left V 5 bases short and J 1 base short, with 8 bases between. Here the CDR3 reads CASSRAGNTEAFF. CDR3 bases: TGTGCCAGCAGTAGGGCAGGGAACACTGAAGCTTTCTTT.

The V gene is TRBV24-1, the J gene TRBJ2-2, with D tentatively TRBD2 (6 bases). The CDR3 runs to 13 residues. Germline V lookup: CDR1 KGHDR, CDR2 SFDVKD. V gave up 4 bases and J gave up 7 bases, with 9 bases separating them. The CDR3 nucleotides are TGTGCCACCAGTGACGTTAGCGGCGGGGAGCTGTTTTTT. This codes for CATSDVSGGELFF.

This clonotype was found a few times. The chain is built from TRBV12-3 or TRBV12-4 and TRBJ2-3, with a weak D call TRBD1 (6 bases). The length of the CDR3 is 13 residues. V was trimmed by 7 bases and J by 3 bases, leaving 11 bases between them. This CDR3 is CASIVTGTDTQYF. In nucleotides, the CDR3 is TGTGCCAGCATAGTTACAGGGACAGATACGCAGTATTTT.

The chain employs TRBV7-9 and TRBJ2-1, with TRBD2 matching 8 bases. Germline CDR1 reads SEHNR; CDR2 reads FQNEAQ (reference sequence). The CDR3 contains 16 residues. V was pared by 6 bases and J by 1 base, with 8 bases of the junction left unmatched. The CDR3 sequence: CASRSPSGHSYNEQFF. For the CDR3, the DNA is TGTGCCAGCAGGTCCCCTAGCGGGCATTCCTACAATGAGCAGTTCTTC.

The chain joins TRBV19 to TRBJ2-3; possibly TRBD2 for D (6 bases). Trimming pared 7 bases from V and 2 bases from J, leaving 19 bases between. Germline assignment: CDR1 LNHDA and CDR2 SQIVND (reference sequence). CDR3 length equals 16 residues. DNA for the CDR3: TGTGCCAGTACCGACTTTCGGGGGTTGACCACAGATACGCAGTATTTT. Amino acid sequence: CASTDFRGLTTDTQYF.

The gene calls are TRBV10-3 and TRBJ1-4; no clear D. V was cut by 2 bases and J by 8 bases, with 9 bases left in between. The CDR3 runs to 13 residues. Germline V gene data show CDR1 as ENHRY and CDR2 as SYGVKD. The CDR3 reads CAISERGGEKLFF. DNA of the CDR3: TGTGCCATCAGTGAGCGGGGAGGGGAAAAACTGTTTTTT.

This chain's CDR3 is CASGLGALGITDTQYF. The CDR3 bases are TGTGCTAGTGGCCTGGGGGCATTGGGGATCACAGATACGCAGTATTTT. J is TRBJ2-3 and V is TRBV12-5, with a weak D call TRBD1 (6 bases). Per germline, CDR1 LGHNT and CDR2 FRNRAP. V lost 6 bases, J lost 2 bases, and 18 bases lay in between. The CDR3 covers 16 residues.

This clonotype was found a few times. The CDR3 DNA follows: TGCGCCAGCAGCCAAGGGGGGACTAGCCAAGAGACCCAGTACTTC. Encoded protein: CASSQGGTSQETQYF. The J gene is TRBJ2-5, the V gene TRBV4-3; 8 positions match TRBD2. The germline CDR1 and CDR2 sequences are LGHNA and YSLEER. Trimming at V came to 1 base and at J to 1 base, leaving 2 bases not matched to a gene. CDR3 length equals 15 residues.

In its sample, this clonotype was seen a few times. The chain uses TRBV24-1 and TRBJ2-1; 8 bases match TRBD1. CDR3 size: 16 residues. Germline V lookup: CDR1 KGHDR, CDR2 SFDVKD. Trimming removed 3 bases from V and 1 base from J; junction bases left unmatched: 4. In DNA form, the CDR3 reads TGTGCCACCAGTGATGGACAGGGCCTATCCTACAATGAGCAGTTCTTC. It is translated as CATSDGQGLSYNEQFF.

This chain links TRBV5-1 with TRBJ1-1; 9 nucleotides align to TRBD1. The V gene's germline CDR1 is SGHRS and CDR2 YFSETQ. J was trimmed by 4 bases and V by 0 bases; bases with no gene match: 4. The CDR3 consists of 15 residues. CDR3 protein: CASSLGQGVGTEAFF. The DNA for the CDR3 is TGCGCCAGCAGCTTGGGACAGGGGGTCGGCACTGAAGCTTTCTTT.

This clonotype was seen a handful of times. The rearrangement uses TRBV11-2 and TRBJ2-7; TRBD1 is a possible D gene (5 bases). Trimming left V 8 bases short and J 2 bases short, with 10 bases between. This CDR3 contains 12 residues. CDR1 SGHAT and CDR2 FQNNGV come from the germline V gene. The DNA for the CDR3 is TGTGCCAGCCGAAGGGGCGCCTACGAGCAGTACTTC. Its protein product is CASRRGAYEQYF.

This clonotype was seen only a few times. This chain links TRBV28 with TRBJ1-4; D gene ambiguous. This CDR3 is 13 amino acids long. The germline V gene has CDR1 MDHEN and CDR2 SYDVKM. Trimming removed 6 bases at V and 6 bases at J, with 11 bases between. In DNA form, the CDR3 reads TGTGCCAGCAGATCGGGCAGATATGAAAAACTGTTTTTT. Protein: CASRSGRYEKLFF.

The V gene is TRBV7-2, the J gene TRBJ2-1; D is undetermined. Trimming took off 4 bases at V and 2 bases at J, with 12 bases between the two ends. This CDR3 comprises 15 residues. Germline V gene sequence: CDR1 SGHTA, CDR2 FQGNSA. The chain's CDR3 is CASSSMVLPYNEQFF. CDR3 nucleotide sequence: TGTGCCAGCAGCTCAATGGTACTACCCTACAATGAGCAGTTCTTC.

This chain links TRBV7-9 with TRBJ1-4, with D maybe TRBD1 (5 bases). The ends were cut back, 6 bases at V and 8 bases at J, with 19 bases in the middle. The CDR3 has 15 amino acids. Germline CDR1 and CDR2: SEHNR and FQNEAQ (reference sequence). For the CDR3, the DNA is TGTGCCAGCAGTCCCGGGACCTTAGTGGAAGAAAAACTGTTTTTT. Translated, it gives CASSPGTLVEEKLFF. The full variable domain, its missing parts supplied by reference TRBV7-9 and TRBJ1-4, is DTGVSQNPRHKITKRGQNVTFRCDPISEHNRLYWYRQTLGQGPEFLTYFQNEAQLEKSRLLSDRFSAERPKGSFSTLEIQRTEQGDSAMYLCASSPGTLVEEKLFFGSGTQLSVL.

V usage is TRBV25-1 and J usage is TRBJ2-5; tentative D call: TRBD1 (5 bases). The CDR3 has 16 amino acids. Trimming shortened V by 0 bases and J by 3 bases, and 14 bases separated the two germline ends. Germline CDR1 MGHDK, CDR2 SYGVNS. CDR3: CASSEYLQGMKETQYF. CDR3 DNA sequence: TGTGCCAGCAGTGAATATCTTCAGGGAATGAAAGAGACCCAGTACTTC.

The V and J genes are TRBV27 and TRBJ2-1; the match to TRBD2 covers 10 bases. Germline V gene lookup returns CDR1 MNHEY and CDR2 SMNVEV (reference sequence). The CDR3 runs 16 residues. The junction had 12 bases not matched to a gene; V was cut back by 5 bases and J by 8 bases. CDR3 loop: CASSPLRSGRAHEQFF. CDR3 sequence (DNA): TGTGCCAGCAGTCCCCTGAGGAGCGGGAGGGCCCATGAGCAGTTCTTC.

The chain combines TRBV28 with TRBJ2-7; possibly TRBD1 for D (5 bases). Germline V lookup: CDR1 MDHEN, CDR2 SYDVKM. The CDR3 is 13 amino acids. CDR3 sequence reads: CANGTLGAYEQYF. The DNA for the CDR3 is TGTGCTAACGGTACCTTAGGGGCCTACGAGCAGTACTTC.

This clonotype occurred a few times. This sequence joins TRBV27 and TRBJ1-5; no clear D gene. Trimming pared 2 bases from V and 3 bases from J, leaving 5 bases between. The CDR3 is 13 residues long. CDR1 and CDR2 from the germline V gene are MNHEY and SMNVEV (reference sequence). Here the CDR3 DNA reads TGTGCCAGCAGTTTAAGGTACAATCAGCCCCAGCATTTT. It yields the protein CASSLRYNQPQHF.

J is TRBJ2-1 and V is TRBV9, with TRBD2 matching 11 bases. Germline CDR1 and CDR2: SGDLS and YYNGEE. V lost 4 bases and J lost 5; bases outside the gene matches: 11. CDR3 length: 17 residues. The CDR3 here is CASSPSSSGRKNNEQFF. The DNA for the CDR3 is TGTGCCAGCAGCCCATCGTCTAGCGGGAGGAAAAACAATGAGCAGTTCTTC.

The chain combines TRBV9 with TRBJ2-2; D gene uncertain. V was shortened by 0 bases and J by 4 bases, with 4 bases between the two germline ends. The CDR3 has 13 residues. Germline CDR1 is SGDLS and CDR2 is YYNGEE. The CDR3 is CASSVDPTGELFF. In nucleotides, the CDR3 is TGTGCCAGCAGCGTAGATCCCACCGGGGAGCTGTTTTTT.

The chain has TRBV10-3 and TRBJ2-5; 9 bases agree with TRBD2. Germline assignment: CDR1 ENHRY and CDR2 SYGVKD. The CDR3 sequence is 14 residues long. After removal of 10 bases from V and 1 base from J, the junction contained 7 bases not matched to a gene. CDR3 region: CATHASGAQETQYF. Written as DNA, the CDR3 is TGTGCCACCCATGCTAGCGGGGCCCAAGAGACCCAGTACTTC.